This T cell receptor beta chain was identified in a study of cytomegalovirus exposure and HLA in healthy donors. Study-level results: Using a false discovery rate of 0.05, a later analysis showed that fewer than 20,000 TCR beta sequences were associated with HLA alleles. Later analysis identified a missense DCLRE1C variant that was linked to TCR beta V- and J-gene trimming. There were some public TCRs occurring in many donors, but most TCR sequences were rare. For cytomegalovirus status, the classifier reportedly gave diagnoses with high specificity and sensitivity.

Amplification used 60 Vbeta primers and 13 Jbeta primers. Sequencing used immunoSEQ multiplex PCR; TCRdb keeps in-frame clones, though not all of them. Recorded for this sample: roughly 76,000 clones. Of note for this clone: What it recognizes is unknown.

Sequenced: PBMCs. This TCR was sampled from a female donor in good health and CMV-seropositive.

The CDR3 sequence: CASSSPSGGNQPQHF. Written as DNA, the CDR3 is TGTGCCAGCAGTTCTCCGTCAGGGGGCAATCAGCCCCAGCATTTT. The genes are TRBV28 and TRBJ1-5; possible D gene TRBD1, 6 bases. Between the trimmed V and J ends, which lost 4 bases and 2 bases, there was a span of 12 bases. The CDR3 sequence is 15 residues long. Germline CDR1 reads MDHEN; CDR2 reads SYDVKM.